This T cell receptor (beta chain) came from a study of cytomegalovirus exposure and HLA in healthy donors. Primers included in the PCR were 60 Vbeta and 13 Jbeta primers. Clones were sequenced by immunoSEQ multiplex PCR, and TCRdb holds only the in-frame ones, with some missing. The sample yields over 85,000 clones, 7.6% seen once. CDR1 and CDR2 from the germline V gene are MNHEY and SVGAGI. The ends were cut back, 7 bases at V and 3 bases at J, with 10 bases in the middle. The CDR3 loop spans 14 amino acids. Sequencing was performed on PBMCs. The rearrangement uses TRBV6-5 and TRBJ1-6, with D possibly matching TRBD1 (5 bases). This clonotype originated in a man in his forties or fifties in good health and CMV-seronegative. Here the CDR3 DNA reads TGTGCCAGCAACGGGGGAATCTATAATTCACCCCTCCACTTT. Residues: CASNGGIYNSPLHF.